The 25 T cell receptor beta chains listed next were all sequenced from one sample in a study of T-cell memory formation after mild COVID-19. TCRdb itself ran the 5' RACE reads through MiXCR, one entry per CDR3 protein. In the table there are approximately 170,000 distinct CDR3 sequences, 10% to 15% of which are singletons. Sequencing used PBMCs or a T cell subset sorted from them (not recorded which). These receptors all stem from a man aged 18 to 35 who had mild COVID-19 (a few samples of this study predate the infection). Cell type and time point are not known.

The V call is TRBV7-9, the J call TRBJ2-5; unclear D gene. Trimming took 7 bases from V and 0 from J, leaving 15 bases between them. The CDR3 is made up of 15 amino acids. Germline CDR1 reads SEHNR; CDR2 reads FQNEAQ (reference sequence). In DNA, the CDR3 is TGTGCCAGCACGAGCCCGGAGACGAACCAAGAGACCCAGTACTTC. Its protein product is CASTSPETNQETQYF.

This clonotype has ten or more counts. The chain carries TRBV4-3 and TRBJ1-1; 10 bases map to TRBD1. Germline values: CDR1 LGHNA, CDR2 YSLEER. This CDR3 is 13 amino acids long. Germline trimming cut 4 bases from V and 7 bases from J; bases unmatched to any gene: 3. The CDR3 region has the DNA TGCGCCAGCAGCCTCGACAGGGGGCATGAAGCTTTCTTT. Protein sequence: CASSLDRGHEAFF.

The rearrangement links TRBV24-1 to TRBJ1-2, with D uncertain. V gave up 3 bases and J gave up 1 base, with 11 bases separating them. CDR1 and CDR2 from the germline V gene are KGHDR and SFDVKD. CDR3 length equals 15 residues. This CDR3 reads CATSDATVGNYGYTF. CDR3 bases: TGTGCCACCAGTGATGCCACAGTAGGTAACTATGGCTACACCTTC.

J is TRBJ2-1 and V is TRBV6-1; D is uncertain. Deletions cut 6 bases from V and 13 bases from J, with 13 bases between. The CDR3 loop spans 11 amino acids. Germline-derived CDR1 and CDR2 are MNHNS and SASEGT. The CDR3 is CASRWERTQFF. In DNA, the CDR3 is TGTGCCAGCAGGTGGGAAAGGACCCAGTTCTTC.

V and J are TRBV19 and TRBJ2-3, with 7 bases identical to TRBD1. This CDR3 is built from 15 residues. With V trimmed by 6 bases and J by 4 bases, 10 bases remained unmatched. Germline assignment: CDR1 LNHDA and CDR2 SQIVND (reference sequence). The CDR3 reads CASSQDRVYPDTQYF. The CDR3 DNA sequence: TGTGCCAGTAGCCAAGACAGGGTTTATCCAGATACGCAGTATTTT.

V is TRBV29-1 and J is TRBJ2-5; D possibly uses TRBD1 or TRBD2 (5 bases each). The CDR3 runs 14 residues. Germline V lookup: CDR1 SQVTM, CDR2 ANQGSEA. The germline V and J ends were trimmed by 7 bases and 0 bases, with 15 bases remaining between them. As DNA, the CDR3 is TGCAGCGCTGCGAGGGGAACGTACCAAGAGACCCAGTACTTC. It yields the protein CSAARGTYQETQYF.

V usage is TRBV4-1 and J usage is TRBJ1-2, with no clear D. Germline values: CDR1 MGHRA, CDR2 YSYEKL. The CDR3 is 14 amino acids. V dropped 4 bases and J dropped 4 bases, with 13 bases sitting between them. CDR3 sequence (DNA): TGCGCCAGCAGCCCGGGAGCCATGTCCTATGGCTACACCTTC. Amino acids: CASSPGAMSYGYTF.

This clonotype turned up a few times. The chain has TRBV11-2 and TRBJ2-2, with D maybe TRBD2 (6 bases). This CDR3 spans 12 amino acids. The germline CDR1 and CDR2 sequences are SGHAT and FQNNGV. V was cut by 10 bases and J by 5 bases, with 11 bases left in between. The CDR3 DNA reads as TGTGCCATCGGGGGAGGAACCGGGGAGCTGTTTTTT. This sequence encodes CAIGGGTGELFF.

The CDR3 is CASSFEGVDEKLFF. The CDR3 bases are TGCGCCAGCAGCTTTGAGGGGGTCGATGAAAAACTGTTTTTT. The gene calls are TRBV5-1 and TRBJ1-4; the D gene is possibly TRBD1 (6 bases). Looked up from germline, CDR1 is SGHRS and CDR2 is YFSETQ. This CDR3 is built from 14 residues. Trimming left V 2 bases short and J 6 bases short, with 11 bases between.

The chain recombines TRBV28 with TRBJ1-1; D may be TRBD1 (6 bases). The CDR3 is 15 residues long. Per the germline V gene, CDR1 is MDHEN and CDR2 is SYDVKM. V dropped 7 bases and J dropped 9 bases, with 24 bases sitting between them. Here the CDR3 DNA reads TGTGCCAGCATTCCCCTAGTGGGGGACATGTCACAAGCTTTCTTT. Translating gives CASIPLVGDMSQAFF.

This clonotype was seen only a few times. The CDR3 nucleotides read TGCAGTGCGGAGGCTAGCGGGGGGAATGAGCAGTTCTTC. Its protein is CSAEASGGNEQFF. V gene TRBV20-1 combines with J gene TRBJ2-1; 11 nucleotides line up with TRBD2. CDR1 is DFQATT and CDR2 is SNEGSKA in the germline V gene (reference sequence). The CDR3 totals 13 residues. Trimming removed 6 bases from V and 7 bases from J; junction bases left unmatched: 5.

This chain links TRBV3-1 with TRBJ2-7; 7 bases fit TRBD1. The germline gives CDR1 LGHDT, CDR2 YNNKEL (reference sequence). V shed 4 bases and J 5 bases; nucleotides not matched to a gene: 8. The CDR3 sequence is 14 residues long. The DNA of the CDR3 is TGTGCCAGCAGCCCCTCCTGGGACAGTCACGAGCAGTACGTC. Its translation is CASSPSWDSHEQYV.

In its sample, this clonotype was seen a few times. The chain joins TRBV10-2 to TRBJ2-7, with D possibly TRBD2 on 5 matching bases. The CDR3 has 14 amino acids. Trimming removed 6 bases from V and 5 bases from J, with 17 bases in between. Germline-derived CDR1 and CDR2 are WSHSY and SAAADI. CDR3 sequence reads: CASRRRAPDDEQYF. The CDR3 DNA follows: TGCGCCAGCAGGAGGCGGGCTCCTGACGACGAGCAGTACTTC.

V and J are TRBV20-1 and TRBJ2-7; D is uncertain. Trimming took 0 bases from V and 9 from J, leaving 21 bases between them. Germline CDR1 reads DFQATT; CDR2 reads SNEGSKA (reference sequence). The CDR3 loop spans 15 amino acids. Written as DNA, the CDR3 is TGCAGTGCTAGAGATTCCAAGGGCACCAAGTTAGGGCAGTACGTC. This codes for CSARDSKGTKLGQYV.

This clonotype was observed at least ten times. The chain uses TRBV5-1 and TRBJ2-3; a weak D match, TRBD2 (6 bases). Germline V lookup: CDR1 SGHRS, CDR2 YFSETQ. Trimming took off 5 bases at V and 0 bases at J, with 10 bases between the two ends. CDR3 length equals 14 residues. CDR3: CASRVAVSTDTQYF. As DNA, the CDR3 is TGCGCCAGCAGAGTAGCGGTGAGCACAGATACGCAGTATTTT.

The gene calls are TRBV20-1 and TRBJ2-3; 9 bases are a match to TRBD2. Looked up from germline, CDR1 is DFQATT and CDR2 is SNEGSKA (reference sequence). The CDR3 is 16 residues long. The CDR3 region has the DNA TGCAACCCCACAAGAGGCCTAGCGGGGACGGTCGATACGCAGTATTTT. Amino acid sequence: CNPTRGLAGTVDTQYF.

The chain joins TRBV10-3 to TRBJ2-6; 8 nucleotides match TRBD2. This CDR3 comprises 15 residues. Germline V gene data show CDR1 as ENHRY and CDR2 as SYGVKD. After removal of 4 bases from V and 3 bases from J, the junction contained 2 bases not matched to a gene. CDR3 bases: TGTGCCATCAGTGCGGGGGGGCGTGGGGCCAACGTCCTGACTTTC. Amino acid sequence: CAISAGGRGANVLTF.

The chain uses TRBV9 and TRBJ1-1; tentative D call: TRBD1 (5 bases). V shed 4 bases and J shed 4 bases, with 17 bases lying between them. The CDR3 sequence is 15 residues long. Per germline, CDR1 SGDLS and CDR2 YYNGEE. CDR3 bases: TGTGCCAGCAGCTCCCAACTACGGGGGAGCACTGAAGCTTTCTTT. This codes for CASSSQLRGSTEAFF.

This chain joins TRBV6-2 or TRBV6-3 and TRBJ1-2, with D uncertain. CDR3 length: 14 amino acids. The germline V gene has CDR1 MNHEY and CDR2 SVGEGT. Deletions cut 2 bases from V and 8 bases from J, with 15 bases between. The CDR3 loop is CASSYAVASRGYTF. CDR3 nucleotides: TGTGCCAGCAGTTACGCGGTCGCCTCGAGGGGCTACACCTTC.

The chain carries TRBV5-1 and TRBJ2-3; TRBD2 is a possible D gene (5 bases). CDR1 is SGHRS and CDR2 is YFSETQ in the germline V gene. The V gene lost 0 bases and the J gene lost 1 base, with 15 bases spanning the gap. There are 17 residues in the CDR3. CDR3 amino acids: CASSLGTLGEGTDTQYF. The DNA of the CDR3 is TGCGCCAGCAGCTTGGGGACTCTAGGCGAGGGCACAGATACGCAGTATTTT.

This clonotype was counted many times. The rearrangement links TRBV7-2 to TRBJ2-2, with TRBD1 matching 8 bases. This CDR3 region has 14 residues. Trimming removed 2 bases from V and 8 bases from J; junction bases left unmatched: 4. From germline, CDR1 is SGHTA and CDR2 FQGNSA. DNA for the CDR3: TGTGCCAGCAGCTTACAGGGGGCGCTTGGGGAGCTGTTTTTT. The encoded protein is CASSLQGALGELFF.

This clonotype came up a few times. The V gene is TRBV12-3 or TRBV12-4, the J gene TRBJ1-1; D perhaps matches TRBD1 (5 bases). The germline V and J ends were trimmed by 5 bases and 0 bases, with 13 bases remaining between them. The length of the CDR3 is 15 residues. As DNA, the CDR3 is TGTGCCAGCAGTATCGCCGGGACGGTGAACACTGAAGCTTTCTTT. Amino acids: CASSIAGTVNTEAFF.

This clonotype was seen only a few times. This chain uses TRBV24-1 with TRBJ2-5; D unclear. V dropped 2 bases and J dropped 1 base, with 19 bases sitting between them. Germline values: CDR1 KGHDR, CDR2 SFDVKD. This CDR3 region has 18 residues. CDR3 region: CATSDWNSSSGLQETQYF. In nucleotides, the CDR3 is TGTGCCACCAGTGATTGGAACAGTTCCTCAGGTCTCCAAGAGACCCAGTACTTC.

A few counts support this clonotype. The gene calls are TRBV20-1 and TRBJ1-5; a possible D gene is TRBD1 (6 bases). The CDR3 runs 14 residues. With 1 base removed from V and 9 bases from J, the gap between germline ends came to 16 bases. Germline CDR1 DFQATT, CDR2 SNEGSKA (reference sequence). The CDR3 DNA is TGCAGTGCTAGAGGTACAGGGCCATCGGGGCCCCAGCATTTT. Translated, it gives CSARGTGPSGPQHF.

This chain links TRBV28 with TRBJ2-7, with 8 bases aligning to TRBD2. Trimming removed 5 bases from V and 2 bases from J; junction bases left unmatched: 8. This CDR3 has 15 residues. Germline CDR1 and CDR2: MDHEN and SYDVKM. CDR3 DNA sequence: TGTGCCAGCAGTCCCGGGGGGGGCAGGGCCTACGAGCAGTACGTC. Residues: CASSPGGGRAYEQYV.